Reported below is one T cell receptor (beta chain). V dropped 5 bases and J dropped 0 bases, with 5 bases sitting between them. Per germline, CDR1 SGHNT and CDR2 YENEEA. The CDR3 runs 12 residues. Clones were read by immunoSEQ multiplex PCR, and TCRdb kept only the in-frame ones, dropping some. The sample has tens of thousands of clones, roughly 92% seen once. The data were taken from a study of T cell changes during pregnancy in multiple sclerosis. This chain links TRBV11-3 with TRBJ2-7, with D hard to call. This specimen was peripheral blood, taken in the second trimester of pregnancy. The clonotype was recovered from a female donor with multiple sclerosis, enrolled in a pregnancy study. CDR3 region: CASSPSSYEQYF. The DNA for the CDR3 is TGTGCCAGCAGCCCTAGCTCCTACGAGCAGTACTTC. Full variable domain (missing parts from reference TRBV11-3 and TRBJ2-7): EAGVVQSPRYKIIEKKQPVAFWCNPISGHNTLYWYLQNLGQGPELLIRYENEEAVDDSQLPKDRFSAERLKGVDSTLKIQPAELGDSAVYLCASSPSSYEQYFGPGTRLTVT.